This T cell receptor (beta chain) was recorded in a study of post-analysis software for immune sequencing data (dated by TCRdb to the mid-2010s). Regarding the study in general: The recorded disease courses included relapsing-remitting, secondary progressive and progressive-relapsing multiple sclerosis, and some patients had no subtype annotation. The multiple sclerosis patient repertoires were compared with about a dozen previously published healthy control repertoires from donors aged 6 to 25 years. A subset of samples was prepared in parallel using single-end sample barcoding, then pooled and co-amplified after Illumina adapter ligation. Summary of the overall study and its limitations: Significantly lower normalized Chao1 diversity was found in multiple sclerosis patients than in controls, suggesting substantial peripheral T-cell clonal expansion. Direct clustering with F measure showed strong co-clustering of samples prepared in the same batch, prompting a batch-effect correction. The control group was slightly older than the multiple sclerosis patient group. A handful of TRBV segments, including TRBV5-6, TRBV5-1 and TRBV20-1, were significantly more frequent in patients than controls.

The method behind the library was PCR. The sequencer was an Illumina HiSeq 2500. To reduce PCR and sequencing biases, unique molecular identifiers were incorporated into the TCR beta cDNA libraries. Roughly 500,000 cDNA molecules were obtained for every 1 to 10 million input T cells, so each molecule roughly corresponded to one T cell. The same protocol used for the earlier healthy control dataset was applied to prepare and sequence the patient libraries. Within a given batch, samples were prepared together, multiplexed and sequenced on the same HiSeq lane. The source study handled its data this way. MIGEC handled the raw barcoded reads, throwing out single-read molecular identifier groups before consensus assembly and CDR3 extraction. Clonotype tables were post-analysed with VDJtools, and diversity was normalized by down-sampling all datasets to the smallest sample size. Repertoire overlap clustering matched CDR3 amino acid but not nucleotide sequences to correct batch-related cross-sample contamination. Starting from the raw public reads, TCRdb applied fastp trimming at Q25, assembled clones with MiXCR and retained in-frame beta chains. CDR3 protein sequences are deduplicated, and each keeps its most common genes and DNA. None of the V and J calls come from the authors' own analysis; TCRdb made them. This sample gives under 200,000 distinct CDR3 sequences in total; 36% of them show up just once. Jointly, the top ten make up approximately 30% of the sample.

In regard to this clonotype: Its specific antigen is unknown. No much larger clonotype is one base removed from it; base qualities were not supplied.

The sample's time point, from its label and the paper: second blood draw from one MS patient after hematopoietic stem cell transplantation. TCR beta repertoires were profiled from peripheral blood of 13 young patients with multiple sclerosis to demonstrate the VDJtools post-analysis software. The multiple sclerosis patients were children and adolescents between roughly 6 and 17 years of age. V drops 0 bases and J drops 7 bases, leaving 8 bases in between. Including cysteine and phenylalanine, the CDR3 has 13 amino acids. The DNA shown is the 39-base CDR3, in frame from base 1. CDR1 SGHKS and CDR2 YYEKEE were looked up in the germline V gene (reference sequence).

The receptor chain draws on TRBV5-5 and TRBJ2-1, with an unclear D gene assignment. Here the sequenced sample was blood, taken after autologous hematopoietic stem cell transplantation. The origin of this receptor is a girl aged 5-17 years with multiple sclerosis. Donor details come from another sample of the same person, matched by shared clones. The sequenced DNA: TGTGCCAGCAGCTTGGAAGGGTGGAATGAGCAGTTCTTC. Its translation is CASSLEGWNEQFF.